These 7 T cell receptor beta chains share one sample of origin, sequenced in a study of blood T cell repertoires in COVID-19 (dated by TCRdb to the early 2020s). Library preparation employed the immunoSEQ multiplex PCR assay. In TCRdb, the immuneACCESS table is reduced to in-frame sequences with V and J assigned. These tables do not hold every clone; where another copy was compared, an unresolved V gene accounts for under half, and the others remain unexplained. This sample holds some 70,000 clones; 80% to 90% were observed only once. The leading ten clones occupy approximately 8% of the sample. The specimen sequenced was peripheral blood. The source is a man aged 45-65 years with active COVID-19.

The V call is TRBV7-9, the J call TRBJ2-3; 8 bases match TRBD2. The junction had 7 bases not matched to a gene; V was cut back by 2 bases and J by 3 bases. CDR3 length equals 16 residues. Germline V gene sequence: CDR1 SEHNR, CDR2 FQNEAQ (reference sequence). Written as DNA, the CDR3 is TGTGCCAGCAGCTTAAAGGGAGCGGGAGCGACAGATACGCAGTATTTT. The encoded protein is CASSLKGAGATDTQYF.

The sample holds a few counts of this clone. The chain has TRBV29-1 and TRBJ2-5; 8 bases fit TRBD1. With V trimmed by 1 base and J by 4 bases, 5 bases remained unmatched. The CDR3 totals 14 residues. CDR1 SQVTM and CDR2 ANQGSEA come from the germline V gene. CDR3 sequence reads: CSVEGDGQGETQYF. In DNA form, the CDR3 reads TGCAGCGTTGAAGGAGATGGACAGGGAGAGACCCAGTACTTC.

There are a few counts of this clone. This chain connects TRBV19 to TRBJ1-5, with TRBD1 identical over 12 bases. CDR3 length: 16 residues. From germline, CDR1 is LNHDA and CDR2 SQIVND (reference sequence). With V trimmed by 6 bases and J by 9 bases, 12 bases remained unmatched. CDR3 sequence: CASRPGTGGMGWPQHF. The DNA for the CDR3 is TGTGCCAGTAGACCCGGGACAGGGGGCATGGGATGGCCCCAGCATTTT.

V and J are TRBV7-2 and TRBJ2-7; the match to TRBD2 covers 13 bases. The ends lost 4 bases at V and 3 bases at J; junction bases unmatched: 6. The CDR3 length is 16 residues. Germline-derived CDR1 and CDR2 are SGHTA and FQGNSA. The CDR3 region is CASSWGTSGVLYEQYF. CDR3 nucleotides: TGTGCCAGCAGCTGGGGGACTAGCGGGGTACTCTACGAGCAGTACTTC.

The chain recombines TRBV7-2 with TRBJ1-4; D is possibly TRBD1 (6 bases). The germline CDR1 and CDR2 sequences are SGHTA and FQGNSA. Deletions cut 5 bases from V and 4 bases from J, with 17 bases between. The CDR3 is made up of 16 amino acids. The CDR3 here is CASSPQRGASNEKLFF. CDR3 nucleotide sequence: TGTGCCAGCAGCCCCCAGCGGGGGGCCAGTAATGAAAAACTGTTTTTT.

DNA for the CDR3: TGTGCCAGCAGCTCGCCGGATAGCGGCCAGGGAAACGAGCAGTACTTC. Its translation is CASSSPDSGQGNEQYF. V usage is TRBV5-4 and J usage is TRBJ2-7, with D possibly TRBD2 on 6 matching bases. V lost 3 bases, J lost 5 bases, and 21 bases lay in between. Germline assignment: CDR1 SGHNT and CDR2 YYREEE (reference sequence). This CDR3 has 16 amino acids.

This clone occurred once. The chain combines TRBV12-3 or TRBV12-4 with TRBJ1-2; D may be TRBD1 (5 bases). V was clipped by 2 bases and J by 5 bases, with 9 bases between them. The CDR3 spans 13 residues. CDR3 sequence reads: CASSLSRQYGYTF. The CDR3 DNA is TGTGCCAGCAGTTTATCAAGACAGTATGGCTACACCTTC.